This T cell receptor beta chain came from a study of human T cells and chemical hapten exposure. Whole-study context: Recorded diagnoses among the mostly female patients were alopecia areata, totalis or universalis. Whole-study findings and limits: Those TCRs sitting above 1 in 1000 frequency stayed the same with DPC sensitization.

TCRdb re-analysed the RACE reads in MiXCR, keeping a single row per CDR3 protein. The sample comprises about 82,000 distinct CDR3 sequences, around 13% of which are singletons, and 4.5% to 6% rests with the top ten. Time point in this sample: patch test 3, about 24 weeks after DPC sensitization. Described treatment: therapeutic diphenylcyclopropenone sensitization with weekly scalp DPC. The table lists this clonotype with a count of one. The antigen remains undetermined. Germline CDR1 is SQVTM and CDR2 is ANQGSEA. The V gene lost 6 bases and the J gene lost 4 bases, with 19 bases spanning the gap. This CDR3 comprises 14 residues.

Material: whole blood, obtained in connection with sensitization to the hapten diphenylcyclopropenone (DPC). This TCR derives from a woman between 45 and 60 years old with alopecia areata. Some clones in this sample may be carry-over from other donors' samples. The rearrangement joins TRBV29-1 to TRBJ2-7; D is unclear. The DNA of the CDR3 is TGCAGCGTGCGAGTATATGGAAATTCATACGAGCAGTACTTC. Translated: CSVRVYGNSYEQYF.